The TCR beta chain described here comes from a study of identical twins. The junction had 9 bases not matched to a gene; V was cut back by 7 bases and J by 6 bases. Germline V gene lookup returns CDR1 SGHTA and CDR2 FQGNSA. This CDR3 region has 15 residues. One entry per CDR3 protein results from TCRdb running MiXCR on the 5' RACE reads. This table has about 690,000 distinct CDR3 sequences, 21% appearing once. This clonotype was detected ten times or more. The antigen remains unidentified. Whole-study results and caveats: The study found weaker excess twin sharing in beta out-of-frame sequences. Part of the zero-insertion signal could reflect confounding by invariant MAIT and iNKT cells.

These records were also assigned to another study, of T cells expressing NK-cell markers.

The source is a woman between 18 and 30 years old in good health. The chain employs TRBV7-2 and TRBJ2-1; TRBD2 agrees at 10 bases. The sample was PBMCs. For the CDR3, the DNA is TGTGCCAGCACCATAGGGACTAGCGACCTCAATGAGCAGTTCTTC. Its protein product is CASTIGTSDLNEQFF.